The 10 T cell receptor beta chains listed next were all sequenced from one sample in a study of response to subunit inactivated influenza vaccine. TCRdb re-called the RT-PCR reads with MiXCR, one entry per CDR3 protein. Of over 150,000 distinct CDR3 sequences detected, around 11% appear once; the ten largest clones hold 35% to 40%. The sequencing used CD8+ T cells sorted from PBMCs, collected less than 30 months after vaccination. The receptors here all came from a man between 50 and 75 years old who received an inactivated influenza vaccine.

This clonotype was seen at least ten times. The V gene is TRBV7-6, the J gene TRBJ2-3; D not certain. V was cut by 2 bases and J by 2 bases, with 11 bases left in between. Germline CDR1 reads SGHVS; CDR2 reads FNYEAQ. This CDR3 region has 15 residues. The CDR3 coding sequence is TGTGCCAGCAGCTTAAATCCTAAAAACACAGATACGCAGTATTTT. Its translation is CASSLNPKNTDTQYF.

The table lists this clonotype with many counts. The V call is TRBV28, the J call TRBJ1-1, with D possibly TRBD1 on 5 matching bases. Between the trimmed V and J ends, which lost 1 base and 0 bases, there was a span of 15 bases. The germline CDR1 and CDR2 sequences are MDHEN and SYDVKM. The CDR3 runs 17 residues. CDR3 sequence reads: CASSLFLQGMVNTEAFF. CDR3 nucleotides: TGTGCCAGCAGTTTATTTCTCCAGGGAATGGTGAACACTGAAGCTTTCTTT.

This clonotype was seen repeatedly, ten times or more. The rearrangement uses TRBV12-3 or TRBV12-4 and TRBJ2-5; no firm D call. V was trimmed by 3 bases and J by 5 bases, leaving 10 bases between them. There are 13 residues in the CDR3. CDR3 DNA sequence: TGTGCCAGCAGTTTCTCTCCGGGCGAGACCCAGTACTTC. The encoded protein is CASSFSPGETQYF.

This clonotype was detected ten times or more. The chain combines TRBV6-5 with TRBJ2-7; possible D gene TRBD1, 6 bases. The germline gives CDR1 MNHEY, CDR2 SVGAGI. The CDR3 spans 16 residues. The ends were cut back, 0 bases at V and 5 bases at J, with 17 bases in the middle. The CDR3 bases are TGTGCCAGCAGTTACTCGAGAGACAGGCGGCGGAACGAGCAGTACTTC. Protein: CASSYSRDRRRNEQYF.

There are many counts of this clonotype. This chain uses TRBV7-9 with TRBJ2-2, with D unresolved. Trimming removed 9 bases from V and 6 bases from J, with 8 bases in between. This CDR3 is 11 amino acids long. Germline V gene sequence: CDR1 SEHNR, CDR2 FQNEAQ (reference sequence). The CDR3: CASGWAGELFF. In DNA form, the CDR3 reads TGTGCCAGTGGTTGGGCCGGGGAGCTGTTTTTT.

This clonotype was observed a few times. V is TRBV4-3 and J is TRBJ1-2; the D is unclear. Trimming cost V 0 bases and J 3 bases, with 11 bases left between them. Germline V gives CDR1 LGHNA, CDR2 YSLEER. The CDR3 is 15 amino acids. The CDR3 protein is CASSQDGPGHYGYTF. CDR3 DNA: TGCGCCAGCAGCCAAGATGGACCAGGTCACTATGGCTACACCTTC.

To note about this clonotype: The junction departs from germline at one end; a sequencing error may be responsible. The chain joins TRBV13 to TRBJ2-7; maybe TRBD1 (6 bases). The CDR3 runs 12 residues. Germline lookup yields CDR1 PRHDT and CDR2 FYEKMQ (reference sequence). Here the CDR3 reads CASSNRDYEKYF. The CDR3 DNA reads TGTGCCAGCAGCAACAGGGATTACGAGAAGTACTTC.

The chain uses TRBV6-5 and TRBJ2-1; D unresolved. Trimming took 1 base from V and 5 from J, leaving 9 bases between them. The V gene's germline CDR1 is MNHEY and CDR2 SVGAGI. The CDR3 length is 14 residues. The CDR3 reads CASSYYATDNEQFF. CDR3 coding DNA: TGTGCCAGCAGTTACTACGCTACAGACAATGAGCAGTTCTTC.

The chain links TRBV7-2 to TRBJ2-3; 10 bases are a match to TRBD2. The V and J ends lost 5 bases and 0 bases, in that order; junction bases with no gene match: 5. CDR1 and CDR2 (germline): SGHTA, FQGNSA. The CDR3 runs 16 residues. The CDR3 bases are TGTGCCAGCAGCGGACCAGCGGGGGGGAGCACAGATACGCAGTATTTT. Its translation is CASSGPAGGSTDTQYF.

The chain has TRBV20-1 and TRBJ2-1, with 8 bases identical to TRBD2. This CDR3 has 13 amino acids. Germline values: CDR1 DFQATT, CDR2 SNEGSKA (reference sequence). The ends lost 4 bases at V and 6 bases at J; junction bases unmatched: 5. In DNA, the CDR3 is TGCAGTGCTATCGGGACTAGATTCAATGAGCAGTTCTTC. Translated: CSAIGTRFNEQFF.